Each of the 22 T cell receptor beta chains below was sequenced from the same sample in a study of response to subunit inactivated influenza vaccine. In TCRdb, the RT-PCR reads were re-called with MiXCR into one record per CDR3 protein. This table holds about 500,000 distinct CDR3 sequences, 16% found once. The material sequenced was CD4+ T cells sorted from PBMCs, taken approximately 25 months after vaccination. Every receptor here comes from a man aged 50 to 69 who received an inactivated influenza vaccine.

The chain has TRBV12-3 or TRBV12-4 and TRBJ1-6; D not certain. The CDR3 runs to 14 residues. The V gene lost 3 bases and the J gene lost 10 bases, with 13 bases spanning the gap. CDR3 nucleotides: TGTGCCAGCAGTTTCCGCGAGGACGTCTCACCCCTCCACTTT. This encodes CASSFREDVSPLHF.

This chain connects TRBV20-1 to TRBJ2-7; possibly TRBD1 for D (5 bases). CDR3 size: 12 residues. Germline V CDR1 and CDR2: DFQATT, SNEGSKA (reference sequence). The V end was cut by 0 bases, the J end by 2 bases, with 5 bases between. The CDR3 DNA follows: TGCAGTGCTAGAGAAGGGGCCTACGAGCAGTACTTC. As protein: CSAREGAYEQYF.

In the case of this clonotype: The conserved final phenylalanine or tryptophan is absent from the CDR3, which likely points to a read error. This chain uses TRBV6-5 with TRBJ1-3, with a weak D call TRBD1 (5 bases). V lost 4 bases and J lost 0, with 7 bases in between. Germline V lookup: CDR1 MNHEY, CDR2 SVGAGI. This CDR3 is built from 14 residues. The DNA of the CDR3 is TGTGCCAGCAGTTCGACAGACTCTGGAAACACCATATATATT. Its protein product is CASSSTDSGNTIYI.

The genes are TRBV12-3 or TRBV12-4 and TRBJ1-3; D ambiguous. The CDR3 is made up of 19 amino acids. V lost 11 bases and J 0 bases, leaving 29 bases between the germline ends. CDR3 sequence reads: CAFSLSIVRQASSGNTIYF. For the CDR3, the DNA is TGTGCCTTCAGTTTAAGTATAGTTCGGCAGGCCAGCTCTGGAAACACCATATATTTT.

V gene TRBV4-2 combines with J gene TRBJ2-1; 7 bases are shared with TRBD2. The CDR3 has 16 residues. In germline, CDR1 is LGHNA, CDR2 YNFKEQ. V was pared by 4 bases and J by 1 base, with 7 bases of the junction left unmatched. The CDR3 reads CASSPERDRSYNEQFF. CDR3 coding DNA: TGTGCCAGCAGCCCCGAGCGGGACCGGTCCTACAATGAGCAGTTCTTC.

This chain joins TRBV12-3 or TRBV12-4 and TRBJ2-5; 10 nucleotides line up with TRBD2. The CDR3 spans 14 residues. V was clipped by 6 bases and J by 4 bases; unmatched bases: 5. The CDR3: CASSLSGGPETQYF. CDR3 DNA sequence: TGTGCCAGCAGCCTTAGCGGGGGGCCAGAGACCCAGTACTTC.

This clonotype was seen a few times. This chain joins TRBV20-1 and TRBJ2-1, with 10 bases aligning to TRBD2. Germline CDR1 and CDR2: DFQATT and SNEGSKA (reference sequence). J was trimmed by 0 bases and V by 0 bases; bases with no gene match: 5. The length of the CDR3 is 17 residues. This CDR3 reads CSARDFASGSSYNEQFF. In DNA form, the CDR3 reads TGCAGTGCTAGAGATTTCGCTAGCGGGAGCTCCTACAATGAGCAGTTCTTC.

This chain's CDR3 is CSVEETGQGGYTF. Here the CDR3 DNA reads TGCAGCGTTGAAGAAACAGGACAGGGGGGCTACACCTTC. The chain has TRBV29-1 and TRBJ1-2; 9 bases line up with TRBD1. Germline values: CDR1 SQVTM, CDR2 ANQGSEA. CDR3 length equals 13 residues. The trim removed 0 bases at V and 8 bases at J, leaving 4 bases unmatched. The variable domain in full, with the rest retrieved from reference TRBV29-1 and TRBJ1-2, is SAVISQKPSRDICQRGTSLTIQCQVDSQVTMMFWYRQQPGQSLTLIATANQGSEATYESGFVIDKFPISRPNLTFSTLTVSNMSPEDSSIYLCSVEETGQGGYTFGSGTRLTVV.

The rearrangement links TRBV10-3 to TRBJ2-3; no firm D call. The CDR3 consists of 14 residues. V dropped 6 bases and J dropped 6 bases, with 16 bases sitting between them. Germline V gene lookup returns CDR1 ENHRY and CDR2 SYGVKD. CDR3 loop: CAISPGIITDTQYF. The DNA for the CDR3 is TGTGCCATCAGCCCTGGGATAATAACCGATACGCAGTATTTT.

This clonotype came up a few times. The chain links TRBV6-5 to TRBJ1-2; the D is unclear. This CDR3 comprises 15 residues. V lost 0 bases, J lost 2 bases, and 10 bases lay in between. Germline V lookup: CDR1 MNHEY, CDR2 SVGAGI. CDR3 protein: CASSYSKAGNYGYTF. In nucleotides, the CDR3 is TGTGCCAGCAGTTACTCGAAAGCGGGGAACTATGGCTACACCTTC.

The V call is TRBV20-1, the J call TRBJ2-5; 10 bases align to TRBD2. V shed 3 bases, J shed 4 bases, and the junction held 5 bases outside the gene matches. The CDR3 sequence is 14 residues long. CDR1 DFQATT and CDR2 SNEGSKA come from the germline V gene (reference sequence). The CDR3 DNA reads TGCAGTGCTAGCGAGCGGGGGGGCCCAGAGACCCAGTACTTC. This gives the protein CSASERGGPETQYF.

The chain uses TRBV20-1 and TRBJ2-5; D unclear. Germline V gene lookup returns CDR1 DFQATT and CDR2 SNEGSKA (reference sequence). The CDR3 extends over 12 amino acids. The V and J ends lost 3 bases and 7 bases respectively, with 12 bases between them. The CDR3 reads CSASKAPGTQYF. The CDR3, as DNA: TGCAGTGCTAGTAAGGCTCCAGGGACCCAGTACTTC.

This sequence joins TRBV12-3 or TRBV12-4 and TRBJ2-7; 10 nucleotides align to TRBD2. The CDR3 is 16 residues long. V dropped 6 bases and J dropped 1; count of bases not matched to a gene: 9. This CDR3 is CASSKGLAFGSYEQYF. The DNA for the CDR3 is TGTGCCAGCAGCAAGGGACTAGCGTTTGGGTCCTACGAGCAGTACTTC.

This clonotype has a handful of counts. The gene calls are TRBV27 and TRBJ2-3, with 8 nucleotides matching TRBD1. From germline, CDR1 is MNHEY and CDR2 SMNVEV (reference sequence). With 5 bases clipped from V and 3 bases from J, the junction kept 7 bases outside the gene matches. The CDR3 is 15 amino acids. This chain's CDR3 is CASSKDRAKTDTQYF. The CDR3 nucleotides are TGTGCCAGCAGTAAGGACAGGGCAAAGACAGATACGCAGTATTTT.

This clonotype was found a few times. The chain couples TRBV20-1 to TRBJ2-1, with TRBD2 matching 9 bases. The CDR3 contains 13 residues. The V and J ends lost 0 bases and 13 bases, in that order; junction bases with no gene match: 7. Looked up from germline, CDR1 is DFQATT and CDR2 is SNEGSKA (reference sequence). The CDR3 protein is CSARENSGRLQFF. CDR3 bases: TGCAGTGCTAGAGAGAATAGCGGGAGACTCCAGTTCTTC.

This clonotype came up a few times. V is TRBV3-1 and J is TRBJ2-1, with 10 bases matching TRBD2. The length of the CDR3 is 19 residues. The V and J ends lost 0 bases and 0 bases, in that order; junction bases with no gene match: 8. Germline CDR1 is LGHDT and CDR2 is YNNKEL (reference sequence). CDR3 sequence reads: CASSQDWGTSESSYNEQFF. In nucleotides, the CDR3 is TGTGCCAGCAGCCAAGATTGGGGGACTAGCGAAAGCTCCTACAATGAGCAGTTCTTC.

This clonotype was seen only a few times. The chain is built from TRBV12-3 or TRBV12-4 and TRBJ2-1; D call uncertain. The CDR3 sequence is 11 residues long. The V end lost 6 bases, the J end lost 10 bases, and 10 bases lay between the germline ends. The CDR3 coding sequence is TGTGCCAGCAGCACGTTGGGGGAGCAGTTCTTC. Encoded protein: CASSTLGEQFF.

This sequence joins TRBV4-2 and TRBJ1-4, with D unresolved. This CDR3 spans 16 amino acids. Trimming pared 5 bases from V and 5 bases from J, leaving 18 bases between. Germline CDR1 is LGHNA and CDR2 is YNFKEQ. CDR3 nucleotide sequence: TGTGCCAGCAGCTCTCAAGCTCCAGGCTTAAATGAAAAACTGTTTTTT. This translates into CASSSQAPGLNEKLFF.

The chain employs TRBV5-1 and TRBJ2-2; either TRBD1 or TRBD2 may fit D (5 bases each). V was pared by 3 bases and J by 2 bases, with 11 bases between. The germline CDR1 and CDR2 sequences are SGHRS and YFSETQ. The CDR3 totals 15 residues. The CDR3 DNA reads TGCGCCAGCAGCTGGGGAGACAGAAACACCGGGGAGCTGTTTTTT. Translated: CASSWGDRNTGELFF.

This clonotype was seen more than once but under ten times. The chain has TRBV15 and TRBJ1-5; no reliable D call. CDR3 length: 16 amino acids. Germline loops: CDR1 LNHNV, CDR2 YYDKDF (reference sequence). Trimming removed 0 bases at V and 5 bases at J, with 14 bases between. This CDR3 is CATSRDLRATYQPQHF. CDR3 in DNA: TGTGCCACCAGCAGAGATCTTCGTGCCACTTATCAGCCCCAGCATTTT.

This clonotype was seen a handful of times. The rearrangement links TRBV6-2 or TRBV6-3 to TRBJ2-1; 9 nucleotides line up with TRBD2. CDR1 is MNHEY, CDR2 SVGEGT, per germline. This CDR3 has 15 amino acids. Losses at the gene ends were 6 bases for V and 8 bases for J; bases not matched to a gene: 11. The CDR3 nucleotides are TGTGCCAGCAGGGAGCGGGAGGCTACGGGGTATGAGCAGTTCTTC. Its translation is CASREREATGYEQFF.

This clonotype came up many times. The gene calls are TRBV5-1 and TRBJ1-1; TRBD1 matches 7 bases. From germline, CDR1 is SGHRS and CDR2 YFSETQ. The V and J ends lost 5 bases and 0 bases, in that order; junction bases with no gene match: 13. The CDR3 spans 17 residues. CDR3 amino acids: CASSSTGTAFLNTEAFF. The CDR3 region has the DNA TGCGCCAGCAGTAGTACCGGGACAGCCTTTTTGAACACTGAAGCTTTCTTT.